These 10 T cell receptor beta chains were all obtained from the same sample, sequenced in a study of T cells after yellow fever vaccination. Via MiXCR, TCRdb re-called the 5' RACE reads, giving one row per CDR3 protein. The repertoire consists of a few hundred thousand distinct CDR3 sequences, with 8.5% to 9% occurring once and the leading ten covering approximately 19%. The sequencing used PBMCs, collected on the day of the first yellow fever vaccination. Source of these receptors: a man between 18 and 35 years old who received the YFV17D yellow fever vaccine.

A few counts support this clonotype. V usage is TRBV3-1 and J usage is TRBJ2-7, with TRBD1 matching over 8 bases. The V and J ends lost 4 bases and 5 bases, in that order; junction bases with no gene match: 4. The CDR3 sequence is 13 residues long. Germline V lookup: CDR1 LGHDT, CDR2 YNNKEL (reference sequence). In DNA, the CDR3 is TGTGCCAGCAGCCCGACAGGGGTGGACGAGCAGTACTTC. It translates to CASSPTGVDEQYF.

The count of this clonotype is one. The chain couples TRBV5-1 to TRBJ2-3; D unclear. Germline V gives CDR1 SGHRS, CDR2 YFSETQ. V was pared by 1 base and J by 3 bases, with 9 bases between. This CDR3 comprises 14 residues. CDR3 nucleotide sequence: TGCGCCAGCAGCTTGAACGTGCAGACAGATACGCAGTATTTT. Its translation: CASSLNVQTDTQYF.

The chain joins TRBV15 to TRBJ2-2; no firm D call. CDR1 and CDR2 from the germline V gene are LNHNV and YYDKDF (reference sequence). CDR3 size: 15 residues. V dropped 0 bases and J dropped 1 base, with 6 bases sitting between them. CDR3 nucleotide sequence: TGTGCCACCAGCAGAGACGGGCAGAACACCGGGGAGCTGTTTTTT. Translation: CATSRDGQNTGELFF.

This clonotype showed up just a few times. V gene TRBV18 combines with J gene TRBJ1-1; D is unresolved. The germline CDR1 and CDR2 sequences are KGHSH and LQKENI. This CDR3 is 16 amino acids long. V gave up 3 bases and J gave up 0 bases, with 14 bases separating them. The CDR3 DNA reads TGTGCCAGCTCACCCAGTTCTCGCCCTATGAACACTGAAGCTTTCTTT. Amino acids: CASSPSSRPMNTEAFF.

Concerning this clonotype: Compared with germline, one end of the junction differs, possibly owing to a read error. The V and J genes are TRBV11-2 and TRBJ2-1, with a weak D call TRBD2 (6 bases). CDR1 and CDR2 from the germline V gene are SGHAT and FQNNGV. The CDR3 loop spans 16 amino acids. The CDR3 nucleotides are TGTGCCAGCAGCTTAGACCCGGGGGTACGCTACATTGAGCAGTTCTTC. It specifies CASSLDPGVRYIEQFF.

CDR3 sequence reads: CAWMLTGAKTQYF. DNA for the CDR3: TGTGCCTGGATGCTGACCGGGGCCAAGACCCAGTACTTC. The rearrangement joins TRBV30 to TRBJ2-5, with D possibly being TRBD1 or TRBD2 (5 bases each). CDR1 GTSNPN and CDR2 SVGIG come from the germline V gene (reference sequence). This CDR3 region has 13 residues. V shed 4 bases and J shed 6 bases, with 15 bases lying between them.

This clonotype was detected many times. The chain couples TRBV12-3 or TRBV12-4 to TRBJ2-2, with 7 bases identical to TRBD1. V lost 5 bases to trimming and J lost 6 bases; unmatched junction nucleotides: 9. The CDR3 is 15 residues long. Written as DNA, the CDR3 is TGTGCCAGCAGTCCTCAGACAGGGTTTGCCGGGGAGCTGTTTTTT. Encoded protein: CASSPQTGFAGELFF.

This clonotype was seen repeatedly, ten times or more. In DNA, the CDR3 is TGTGCCAGCAGCGGACAGCCCAATCAGCCCCAGCATTTT. Translating gives CASSGQPNQPQHF. The chain links TRBV7-2 to TRBJ1-5; D might be TRBD1 (6 bases). V was cut by 5 bases and J by 3 bases, with 8 bases left in between. Per germline, CDR1 SGHTA and CDR2 FQGNSA. This CDR3 comprises 13 residues.

This clonotype was found many times. The chain carries TRBV5-4 and TRBJ2-5; no clear D gene. Germline CDR1 SGHNT, CDR2 YYREEE (reference sequence). With 1 base removed from V and 0 bases from J, the gap between germline ends came to 4 bases. The CDR3 spans 13 residues. Written as DNA, the CDR3 is TGTGCCAGCAGCTTGTCTTACCAAGAGACCCAGTACTTC. Its translation: CASSLSYQETQYF.

This clonotype was recorded at least ten times. The CDR3 spells CASSLTPGTQYF. In DNA form, the CDR3 reads TGCGCCAGCAGCTTGACTCCGGGGACCCAGTACTTC. This chain links TRBV5-1 with TRBJ2-5; D call uncertain. Trimming shortened V by 1 base and J by 7 bases, and 8 bases separated the two germline ends. Germline CDR1 reads SGHRS; CDR2 reads YFSETQ. This CDR3 has 12 residues.